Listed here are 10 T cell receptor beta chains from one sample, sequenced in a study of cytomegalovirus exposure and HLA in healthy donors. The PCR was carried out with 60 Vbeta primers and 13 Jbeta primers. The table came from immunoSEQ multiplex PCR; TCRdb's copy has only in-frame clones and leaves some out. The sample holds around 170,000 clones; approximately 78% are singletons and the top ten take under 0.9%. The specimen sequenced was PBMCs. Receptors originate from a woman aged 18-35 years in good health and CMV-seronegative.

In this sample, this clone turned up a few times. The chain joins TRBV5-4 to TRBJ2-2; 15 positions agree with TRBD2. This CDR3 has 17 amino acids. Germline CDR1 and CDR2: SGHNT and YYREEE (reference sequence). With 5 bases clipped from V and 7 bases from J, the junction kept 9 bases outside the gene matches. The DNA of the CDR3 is TGTGCCAGCAGTTTACCGGGACTAGCGGGAGGAGGCGGGGAGCTGTTTTTT. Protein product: CASSLPGLAGGGGELFF. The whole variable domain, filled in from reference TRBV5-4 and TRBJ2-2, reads ETGVTQSPTHLIKTRGQQVTLRCSSQSGHNTVSWYQQALGQGPQFIFQYYREEENGRGNFPPRFSGLQFPNYSSELNVNALELDDSALYLCASSLPGLAGGGGELFFGEGSRLTVL.

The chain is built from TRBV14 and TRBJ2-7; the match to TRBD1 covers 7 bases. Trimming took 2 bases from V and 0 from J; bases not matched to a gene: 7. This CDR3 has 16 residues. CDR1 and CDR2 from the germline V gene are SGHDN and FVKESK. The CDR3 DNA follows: TGTGCCAGCAGCCAAATCGCAGGGGGTAGCTCCTACGAGCAGTACTTC. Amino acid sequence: CASSQIAGGSSYEQYF.

This CDR3 is CASSLSPSQGARSQPQHF. The CDR3 DNA follows: TGTGCCAGCAGTTTATCCCCCTCCCAGGGGGCGAGGAGTCAGCCCCAGCATTTT. The chain links TRBV28 to TRBJ1-5; 8 positions match TRBD1. With 1 base clipped from V and 6 bases from J, the junction kept 14 bases outside the gene matches. The CDR3 is 18 amino acids. The germline V gene has CDR1 MDHEN and CDR2 SYDVKM.

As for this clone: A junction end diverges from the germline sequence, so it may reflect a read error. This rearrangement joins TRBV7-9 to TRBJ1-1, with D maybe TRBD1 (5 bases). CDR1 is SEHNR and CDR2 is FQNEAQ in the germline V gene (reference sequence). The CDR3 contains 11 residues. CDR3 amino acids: CASSSQAEALF. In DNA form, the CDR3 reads TGTGCCAGCAGCTCACAGGCTGAAGCTCTCTTT.

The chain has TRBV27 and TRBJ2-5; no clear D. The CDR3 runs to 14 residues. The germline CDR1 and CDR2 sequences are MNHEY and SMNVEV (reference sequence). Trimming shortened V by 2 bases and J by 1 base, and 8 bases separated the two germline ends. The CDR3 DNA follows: TGTGCCAGCAGTTTAAGGCGGTTCCAAGAGACCCAGTACTTC. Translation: CASSLRRFQETQYF.

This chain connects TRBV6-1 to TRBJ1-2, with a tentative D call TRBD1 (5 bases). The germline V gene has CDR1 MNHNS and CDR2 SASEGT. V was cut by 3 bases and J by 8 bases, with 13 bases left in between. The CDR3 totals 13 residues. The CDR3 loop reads CASSETVFEGYTF. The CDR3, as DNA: TGTGCCAGCAGTGAGACAGTTTTCGAGGGCTACACCTTC.

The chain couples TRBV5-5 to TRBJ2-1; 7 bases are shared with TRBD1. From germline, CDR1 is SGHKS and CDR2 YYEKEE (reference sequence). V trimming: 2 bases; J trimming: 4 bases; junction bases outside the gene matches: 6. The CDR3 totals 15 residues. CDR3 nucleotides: TGTGCCAGCAGCTTAGGACAGGAAGAGTACAATGAGCAGTTCTTC. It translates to CASSLGQEEYNEQFF.

The CDR3 region has the DNA TGTGCCAGTAGTAGCGGACAGGGACGTGACGGGGCCCAGTACTTC. It is translated as CASSSGQGRDGAQYF. The chain joins TRBV19 to TRBJ2-5; TRBD1 matches at 8 bases. The V and J ends lost 4 bases and 9 bases, in that order; junction bases with no gene match: 13. The CDR3 runs to 15 residues. Per germline, CDR1 LNHDA and CDR2 SQIVND (reference sequence).

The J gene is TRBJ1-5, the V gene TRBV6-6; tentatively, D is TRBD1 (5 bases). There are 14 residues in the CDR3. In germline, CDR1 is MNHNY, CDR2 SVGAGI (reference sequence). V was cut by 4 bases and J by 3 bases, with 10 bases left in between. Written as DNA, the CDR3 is TGTGCCAGCAGTTTTCAGGGTCCCAATCAGCCCCAGCATTTT. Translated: CASSFQGPNQPQHF.

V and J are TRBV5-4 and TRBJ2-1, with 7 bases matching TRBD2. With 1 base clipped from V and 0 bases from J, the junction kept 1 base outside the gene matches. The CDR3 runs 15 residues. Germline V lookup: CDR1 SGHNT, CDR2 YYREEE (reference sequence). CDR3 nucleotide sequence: TGTGCCAGCAGCTTGACTAGCGCCTCCTACAATGAGCAGTTCTTC. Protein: CASSLTSASYNEQFF.